Below are 10 T cell receptor beta chains sequenced from a single sample in a study of blood T cell repertoires in COVID-19. Repertoires were generated with immunoSEQ multiplex PCR, while TCRdb's copy carries only in-frame clones and drops some. The sample includes around 110,000 clones, approximately 90% of them seen just once. The sample comprised peripheral blood. Receptors originate from a human donor with active COVID-19. The donor label of this sample is uncertain.

The chain combines TRBV9 with TRBJ1-1, with a weak D call TRBD1 (5 bases). Between the trimmed V and J ends, which lost 0 bases and 1 base, there was a span of 10 bases. CDR3 size: 15 residues. Looked up from germline, CDR1 is SGDLS and CDR2 is YYNGEE. This CDR3 reads CASSVGQGANTEAFF. CDR3 DNA: TGTGCCAGCAGCGTAGGGCAAGGGGCGAACACTGAAGCTTTCTTT.

The chain joins TRBV4-3 to TRBJ1-1; maybe TRBD1 (5 bases). V lost 2 bases and J lost 1, with 11 bases in between. There are 15 residues in the CDR3. Per the germline V gene, CDR1 is LGHNA and CDR2 is YSLEER. CDR3 nucleotides: TGCGCCAGCAGCCAAACAGACAGAACGAACACTGAAGCTTTCTTT. Its translation is CASSQTDRTNTEAFF.

In DNA form, the CDR3 reads TGCAGCGTTCGTTGGGGCGATGGCTACACCTTC. Translated, it gives CSVRWGDGYTF. The V call is TRBV29-1, the J call TRBJ1-2, with D perhaps matching TRBD1 (5 bases). Trimming removed 5 bases from V and 6 bases from J, with 10 bases in between. The CDR3 contains 11 residues. Germline V gene data show CDR1 as SQVTM and CDR2 as ANQGSEA.

The V gene is TRBV28, the J gene TRBJ2-1, with TRBD2 matching 14 bases. This CDR3 spans 18 amino acids. The germline V gene encodes CDR1 MDHEN and CDR2 SYDVKM. The V and J ends lost 10 bases and 7 bases, in that order; junction bases with no gene match: 18. CDR3: CAIRGLAGGDRSQNEQFF. The CDR3, as DNA: TGTGCCATAAGAGGACTAGCGGGGGGAGATCGGTCCCAGAATGAGCAGTTCTTC.

The sample holds a few counts of this clone. This chain uses TRBV4-2 with TRBJ2-3, with 8 bases matching TRBD2. The length of the CDR3 is 18 residues. V dropped 0 bases and J dropped 3; count of bases not matched to a gene: 11. Germline V CDR1 and CDR2: LGHNA, YNFKEQ. Here the CDR3 reads CASSQDVAVSGVTDTQYF. The CDR3 bases are TGTGCCAGCAGCCAAGACGTTGCAGTTAGCGGGGTAACAGATACGCAGTATTTT.

The chain couples TRBV5-1 to TRBJ1-4; 9 bases fit TRBD1. V shed 7 bases and J 8 bases; nucleotides not matched to a gene: 9. Germline V gene sequence: CDR1 SGHRS, CDR2 YFSETQ. The CDR3 is 14 residues long. CDR3 amino acids: CASQTGGGGEKLFF. The CDR3 DNA reads TGCGCCAGCCAGACAGGGGGAGGGGGAGAAAAACTGTTTTTT.

This clone was found once. The V and J genes are TRBV29-1 and TRBJ1-4, with 11 bases aligning to TRBD1. Losses at the gene ends were 4 bases for V and 5 bases for J; bases not matched to a gene: 0. From germline, CDR1 is SQVTM and CDR2 ANQGSEA. The CDR3 runs to 13 residues. CDR3 residues: CSVGDRGNEKLFF. CDR3 DNA sequence: TGCAGCGTTGGGGACAGGGGGAATGAAAAACTGTTTTTT.

The chain employs TRBV5-3 and TRBJ2-7, with a possible D match to TRBD2 (6 bases). TRBV5-3 is given ORF status, its function remaining uncertain. The CDR3 is 16 amino acids. With 0 bases removed from V and 3 bases from J, the gap between germline ends came to 16 bases. In nucleotides, the CDR3 is TGTGCCAGAAGCTTGGTGGGACTGGCGGATAACTACGAGCAGTACTTC. It yields the protein CARSLVGLADNYEQYF.

The chain uses TRBV2 and TRBJ1-1; 8 bases are a match to TRBD1. The CDR3 sequence is 14 residues long. Germline CDR1 SNHLY, CDR2 FYNNEI. V trimming: 4 bases; J trimming: 5 bases; junction bases outside the gene matches: 6. The CDR3 coding sequence is TGTGCCAGCAGTGTGCAGGGGGCGTATACTGAAGCTTTCTTT. Translated, it gives CASSVQGAYTEAFF.

As concerns this clone: A read error may account for a junction end that differs from germline. The chain links TRBV25-1 to TRBJ2-2; 7 bases align to TRBD2. The CDR3 spans 16 residues. Germline lookup yields CDR1 MGHDK and CDR2 SYGVNS. The chain's CDR3 is CASRESSGPDPGELFF. The CDR3 DNA sequence: TGTGCCAGCAGGGAATCTAGCGGACCCGACCCCGGGGAGCTGTTTTTT.